This TCR beta chain was recovered during a study of post-analysis software for immune sequencing data. Prepared libraries of TCR beta cDNA carried unique molecular identifiers. Using its own MiXCR run on the PCR reads, TCRdb lists one record per CDR3 protein. This sample has about 570,000 distinct CDR3 sequences, with 34% found just once. This clonotype was found a few times. Its antigen is currently unknown. Trimming pared 4 bases from V and 2 bases from J, leaving 11 bases between. The CDR3 runs to 14 residues. Germline values: CDR1 SEHNR, CDR2 FQNEAQ (reference sequence). General study points: Elevated frequency relative to controls characterized four to six TRBV segments in patients, TRBV5-6, TRBV5-1 and TRBV20-1 among them.

Sequencing was done on a sample of blood. The chain joins TRBV7-9 to TRBJ1-1, with D perhaps TRBD1 (6 bases). The TCR originated in a girl aged 2-17 years with multiple sclerosis. CDR3 in DNA: TGTGCCAGCAGCTCGATCAGGGGAAACACTGAAGCTTTCTTT. Amino acid sequence: CASSSIRGNTEAFF.